This record looks at one T cell receptor (beta chain) sequence and its context. TCR beta chains were sequenced at survey level with immunoSEQ. Clones were sequenced by immunoSEQ multiplex PCR, and TCRdb holds only the in-frame ones, with some missing. The sample holds about 68,000 clones, roughly 93% seen once. Source material: PBMCs. The receptor was isolated from a man aged 35-49 years with rheumatoid arthritis.

CDR3 coding DNA: TGTGCCAGCAGCGCCAGGGGTTGGGGAGGCCAGCCCCAGCATTTT. It codes for CASSARGWGGQPQHF. This sequence joins TRBV9 and TRBJ1-5, with D possibly being TRBD1 (6 bases). This CDR3 contains 15 residues. The ends were cut back, 3 bases at V and 7 bases at J, with 17 bases in the middle. The germline CDR1 and CDR2 sequences are SGDLS and YYNGEE.